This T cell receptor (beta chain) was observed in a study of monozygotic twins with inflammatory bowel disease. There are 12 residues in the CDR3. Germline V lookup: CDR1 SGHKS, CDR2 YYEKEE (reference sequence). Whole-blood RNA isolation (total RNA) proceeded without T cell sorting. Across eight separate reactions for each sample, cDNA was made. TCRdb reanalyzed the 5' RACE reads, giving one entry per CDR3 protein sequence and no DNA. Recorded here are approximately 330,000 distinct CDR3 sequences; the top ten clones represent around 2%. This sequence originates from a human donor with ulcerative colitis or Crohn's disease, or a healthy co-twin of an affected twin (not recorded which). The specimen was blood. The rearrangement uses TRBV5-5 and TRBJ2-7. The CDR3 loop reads CASSLGFRTQYF.